This T cell receptor beta chain was documented in a study of blood T cell repertoires in COVID-19. Study-wide context: Samples taken during acute and convalescent COVID-19 were collected in the United States, Italy and Spain. T cells, B-cell-depleted T cells, or PBMCs provided the cDNA or gDNA that served as material.

On this clone: The sample has other DNA sequences that encode this CDR3 too.

CDR3 length: 14 residues. V dropped 5 bases and J dropped 2 bases, with 12 bases sitting between them. The germline V gene encodes CDR1 LNHDA and CDR2 SQIVND (reference sequence). In the source study's methods: Amplifying reference gene primers gave estimates of nucleated cell counts. TCRdb keeps only in-frame clones here, not all; method: immunoSEQ multiplex PCR. The V and J calls and clone size come from that table; D and trimming were worked out from the DNA. Seen here are approximately 260,000 clones, 75% to 90% observed once, and the top ten hold 4% to 5%. The sequenced sample was peripheral blood. The J gene is TRBJ1-2, the V gene TRBV19, with D possibly matching TRBD1 (5 bases). The clonotype originates from a woman aged 40 to 49 who had recovered from COVID-19. The CDR3 protein is CASSSSGGNYGYTF. The CDR3 nucleotides read TGTGCCAGTAGTTCCAGCGGGGGGAACTATGGCTACACCTTC.